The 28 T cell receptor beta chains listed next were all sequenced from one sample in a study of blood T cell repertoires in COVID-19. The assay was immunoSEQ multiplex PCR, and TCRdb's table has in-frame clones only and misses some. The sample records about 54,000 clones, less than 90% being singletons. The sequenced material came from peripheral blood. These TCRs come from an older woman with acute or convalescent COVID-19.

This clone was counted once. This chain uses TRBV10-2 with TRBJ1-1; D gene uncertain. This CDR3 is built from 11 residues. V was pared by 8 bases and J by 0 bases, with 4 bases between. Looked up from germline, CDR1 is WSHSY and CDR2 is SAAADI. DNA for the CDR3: TGCGCCAGCTCATTGAACACTGAAGCTTTCTTT. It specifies CASSLNTEAFF.

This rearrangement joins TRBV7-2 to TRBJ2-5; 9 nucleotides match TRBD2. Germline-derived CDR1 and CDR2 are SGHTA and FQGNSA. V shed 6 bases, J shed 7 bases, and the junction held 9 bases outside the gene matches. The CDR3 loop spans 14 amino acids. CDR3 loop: CASRQREVLGTQYF. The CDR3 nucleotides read TGTGCCAGCAGGCAGCGGGAGGTGCTCGGGACCCAGTACTTC.

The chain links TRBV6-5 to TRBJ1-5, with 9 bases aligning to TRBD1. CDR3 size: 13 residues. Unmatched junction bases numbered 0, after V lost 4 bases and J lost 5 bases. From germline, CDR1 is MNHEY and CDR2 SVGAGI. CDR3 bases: TGTGCCAGCAGTTGGGACAGGGATCAGCCCCAGCATTTT. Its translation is CASSWDRDQPQHF.

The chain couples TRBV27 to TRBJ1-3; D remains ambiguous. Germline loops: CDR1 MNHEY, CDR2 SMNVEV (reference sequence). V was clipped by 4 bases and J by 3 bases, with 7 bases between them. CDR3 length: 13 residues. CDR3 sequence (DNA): TGTGCCAGCAGTTCCATCAATGGAAACACCATATATTTT. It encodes CASSSINGNTIYF.

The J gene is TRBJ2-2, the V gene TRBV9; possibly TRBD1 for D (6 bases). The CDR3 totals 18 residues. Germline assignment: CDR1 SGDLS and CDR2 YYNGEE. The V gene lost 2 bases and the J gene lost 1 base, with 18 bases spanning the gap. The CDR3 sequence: CASSVTAWGRKNTGELFF. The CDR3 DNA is TGTGCCAGCAGCGTGACAGCGTGGGGGCGAAAGAACACCGGGGAGCTGTTTTTT.

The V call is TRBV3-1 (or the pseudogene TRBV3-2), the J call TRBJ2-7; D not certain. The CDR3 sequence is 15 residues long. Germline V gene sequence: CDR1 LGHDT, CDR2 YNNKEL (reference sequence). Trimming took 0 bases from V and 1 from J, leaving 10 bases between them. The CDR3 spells CASSQDWSRSYEQYF. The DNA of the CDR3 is TGTGCCAGCAGCCAAGATTGGAGCCGTTCCTACGAGCAGTACTTC.

DNA for the CDR3: TGTGCCAGCAGCCCGAGGGGGGGATCGGGGAGTTTCGTGCAGTACTTC. Amino acids: CASSPRGGSGSFVQYF. The chain employs TRBV7-6 and TRBJ2-7; TRBD2 is a possible D gene (7 bases). From germline, CDR1 is SGHVS and CDR2 FNYEAQ. The CDR3 consists of 16 residues. The V end was cut by 5 bases, the J end by 9 bases, with 26 bases between.

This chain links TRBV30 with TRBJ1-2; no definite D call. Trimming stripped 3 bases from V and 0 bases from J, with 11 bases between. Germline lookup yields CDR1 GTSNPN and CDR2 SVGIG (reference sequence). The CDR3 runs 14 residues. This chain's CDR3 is CAWRMNGANYGYTF. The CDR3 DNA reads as TGTGCCTGGAGAATGAACGGGGCTAACTATGGCTACACCTTC.

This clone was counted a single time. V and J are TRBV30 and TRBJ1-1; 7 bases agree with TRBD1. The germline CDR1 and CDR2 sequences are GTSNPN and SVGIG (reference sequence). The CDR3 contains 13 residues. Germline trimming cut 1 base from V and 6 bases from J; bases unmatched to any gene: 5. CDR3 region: CAWSATGTPEAFF. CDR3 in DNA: TGTGCCTGGAGTGCGACAGGGACCCCTGAAGCTTTCTTT.

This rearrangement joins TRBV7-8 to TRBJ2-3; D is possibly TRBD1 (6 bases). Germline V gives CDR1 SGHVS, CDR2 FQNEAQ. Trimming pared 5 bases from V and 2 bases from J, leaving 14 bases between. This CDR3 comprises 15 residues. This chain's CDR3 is CASSRVHRDTDTQYF. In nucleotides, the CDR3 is TGTGCCAGCAGCCGAGTTCACAGGGACACAGATACGCAGTATTTT.

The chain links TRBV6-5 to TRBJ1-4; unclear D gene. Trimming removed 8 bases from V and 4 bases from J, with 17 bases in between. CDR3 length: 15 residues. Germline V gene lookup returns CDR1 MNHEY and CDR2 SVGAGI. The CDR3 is CASLSRPRYNEKLFF. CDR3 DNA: TGTGCCAGCCTAAGCCGCCCCCGATATAATGAAAAACTGTTTTTT.

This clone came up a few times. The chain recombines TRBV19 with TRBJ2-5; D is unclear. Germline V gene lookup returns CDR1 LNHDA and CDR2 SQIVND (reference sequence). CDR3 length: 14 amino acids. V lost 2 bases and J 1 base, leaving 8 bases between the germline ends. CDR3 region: CASSISRSQETQYF. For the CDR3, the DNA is TGTGCCAGTAGTATAAGCCGTAGCCAAGAGACCCAGTACTTC.

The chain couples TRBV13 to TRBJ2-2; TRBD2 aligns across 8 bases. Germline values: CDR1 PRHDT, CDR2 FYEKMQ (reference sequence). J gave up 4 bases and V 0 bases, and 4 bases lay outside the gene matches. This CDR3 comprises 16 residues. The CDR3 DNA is TGTGCCAGCAGCTTAGGAGCGGGAGTAGTCACCGGGGAGCTGTTTTTT. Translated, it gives CASSLGAGVVTGELFF.

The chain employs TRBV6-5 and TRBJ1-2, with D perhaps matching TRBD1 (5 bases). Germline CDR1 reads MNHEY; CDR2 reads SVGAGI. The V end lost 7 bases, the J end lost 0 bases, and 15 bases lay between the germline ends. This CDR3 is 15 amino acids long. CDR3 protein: CASTPGGRANYGYTF. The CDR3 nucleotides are TGTGCCAGCACCCCGGGTGGCAGGGCTAACTATGGCTACACCTTC.

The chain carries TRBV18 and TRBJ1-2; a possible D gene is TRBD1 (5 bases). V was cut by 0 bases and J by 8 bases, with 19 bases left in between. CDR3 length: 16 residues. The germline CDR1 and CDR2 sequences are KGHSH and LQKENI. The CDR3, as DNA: TGTGCCAGCTCACCACCGTCGTCAGGGCCGGCGGGGGGCTACACCTTC. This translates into CASSPPSSGPAGGYTF.

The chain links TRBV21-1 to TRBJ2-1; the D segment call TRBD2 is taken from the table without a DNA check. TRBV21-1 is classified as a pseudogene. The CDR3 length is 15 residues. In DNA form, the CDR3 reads TGTGCCAGCAGCAATCCGAGCGGGAGTTTCGATGAGCAGTTCTTC. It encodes CASSNPSGSFDEQFF.

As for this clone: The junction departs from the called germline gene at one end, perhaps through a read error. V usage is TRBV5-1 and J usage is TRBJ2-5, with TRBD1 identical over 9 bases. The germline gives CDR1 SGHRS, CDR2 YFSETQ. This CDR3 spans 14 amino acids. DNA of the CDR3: TGCGTCAGCAGCTCCAAACAGGGGGCCGAGACCCAGTACTTC. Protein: CVSSSKQGAETQYF.

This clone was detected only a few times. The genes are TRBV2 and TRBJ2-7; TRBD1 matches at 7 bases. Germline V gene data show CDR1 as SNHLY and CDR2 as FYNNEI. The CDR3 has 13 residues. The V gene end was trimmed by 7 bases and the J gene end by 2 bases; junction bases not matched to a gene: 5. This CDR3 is CASKGTDPYEQYF. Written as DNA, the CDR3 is TGTGCCAGCAAAGGGACAGATCCCTACGAGCAGTACTTC.

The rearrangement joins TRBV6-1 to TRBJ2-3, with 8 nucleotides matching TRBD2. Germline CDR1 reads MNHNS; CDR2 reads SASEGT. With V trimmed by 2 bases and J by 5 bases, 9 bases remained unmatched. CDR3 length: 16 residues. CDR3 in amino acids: CASSEFRGRPGDTQYF. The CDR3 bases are TGTGCCAGCAGTGAATTCCGCGGGAGGCCAGGAGATACGCAGTATTTT.

As DNA, the CDR3 is TGTGCCAGCAGCGCGCACAGGTCTAATGAAAAACTGTTTTTT. Residues: CASSAHRSNEKLFF. The V gene is TRBV9, the J gene TRBJ1-4; D is perhaps TRBD1 (5 bases). Germline CDR1 and CDR2: SGDLS and YYNGEE. The CDR3 has 14 residues. V lost 3 bases to trimming and J lost 3 bases, with 9 bases between them. Together with reference TRBV9 and TRBJ1-4, the CDR3 gives the full variable domain: DSGVTQTPKHLITATGQRVTLRCSPRSGDLSVYWYQQSLDQGLQFLIQYYNGEERAKGNILERFSAQQFPDLHSELNLSSLELGDSALYFCASSAHRSNEKLFFGSGTQLSVL.

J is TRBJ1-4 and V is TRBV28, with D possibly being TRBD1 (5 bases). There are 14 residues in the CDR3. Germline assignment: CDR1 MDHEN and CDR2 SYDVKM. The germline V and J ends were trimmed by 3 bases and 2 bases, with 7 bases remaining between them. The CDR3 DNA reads TGTGCCAGCAGTTTGGCAGGGACTAATGAAAAACTGTTTTTT. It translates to CASSLAGTNEKLFF.

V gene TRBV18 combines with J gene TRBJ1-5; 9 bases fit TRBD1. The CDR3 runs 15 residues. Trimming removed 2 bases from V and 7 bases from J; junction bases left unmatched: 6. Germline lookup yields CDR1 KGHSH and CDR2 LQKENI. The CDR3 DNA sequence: TGTGCCAGCTCACCATCACAGGGGGCTGGGCAGCCCCAGCATTTT. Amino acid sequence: CASSPSQGAGQPQHF.

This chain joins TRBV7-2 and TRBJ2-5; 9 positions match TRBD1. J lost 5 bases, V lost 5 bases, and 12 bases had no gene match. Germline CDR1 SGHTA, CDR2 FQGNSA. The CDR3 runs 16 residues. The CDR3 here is CASSQHWGQGRETQYF. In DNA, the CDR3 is TGTGCCAGCAGCCAACACTGGGGACAGGGTAGGGAGACCCAGTACTTC.

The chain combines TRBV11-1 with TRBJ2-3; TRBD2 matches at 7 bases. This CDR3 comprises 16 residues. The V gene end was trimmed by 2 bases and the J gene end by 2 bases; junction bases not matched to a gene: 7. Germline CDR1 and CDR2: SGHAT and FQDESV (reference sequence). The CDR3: CASSLREGGFTDTQYF. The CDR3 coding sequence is TGTGCCAGCAGCTTAAGGGAGGGTGGCTTCACAGATACGCAGTATTTT.

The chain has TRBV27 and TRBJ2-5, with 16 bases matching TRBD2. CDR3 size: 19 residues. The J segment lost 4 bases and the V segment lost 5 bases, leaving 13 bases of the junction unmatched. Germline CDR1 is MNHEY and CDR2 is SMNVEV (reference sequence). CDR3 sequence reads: CASSTSGLAGGPARETQYF. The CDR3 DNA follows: TGTGCCAGCAGTACCTCGGGACTAGCGGGAGGGCCCGCGAGAGAGACCCAGTACTTC.

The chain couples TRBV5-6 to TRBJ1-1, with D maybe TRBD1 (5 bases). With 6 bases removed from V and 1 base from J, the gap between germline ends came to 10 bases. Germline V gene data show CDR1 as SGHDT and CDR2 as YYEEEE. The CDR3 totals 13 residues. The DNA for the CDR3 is TGTGCCAGCAACCATAGGGGGAACACTGAAGCTTTCTTT. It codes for CASNHRGNTEAFF.

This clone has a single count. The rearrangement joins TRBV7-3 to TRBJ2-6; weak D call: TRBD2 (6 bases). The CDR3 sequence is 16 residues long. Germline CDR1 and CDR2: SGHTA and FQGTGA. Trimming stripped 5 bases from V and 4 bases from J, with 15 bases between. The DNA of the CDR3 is TGTGCCAGCAGCCCGAGGGACTCCAAGGGGGCCAACGTCCTGACTTTC. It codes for CASSPRDSKGANVLTF.

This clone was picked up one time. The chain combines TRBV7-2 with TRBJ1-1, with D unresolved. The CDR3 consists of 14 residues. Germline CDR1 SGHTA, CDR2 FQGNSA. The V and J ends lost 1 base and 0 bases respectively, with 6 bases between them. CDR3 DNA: TGTGCCAGCAGCTTAGTTGTTATGAACACTGAAGCTTTCTTT. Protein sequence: CASSLVVMNTEAFF.